The sequence of this TCR beta chain was determined in a study of shared clonotypes between healthy human individuals. Overall study: For every donor, three CD4 naive, three CD4 memory, two CD8 naive and one CD8 memory plates were used.

CDR3 size: 15 residues. CDR1 and CDR2 from the germline V gene are MDHEN and SYDVKM. With 6 bases clipped from V and 11 bases from J, the junction kept 16 bases outside the gene matches. TCRdb keeps only in-frame clones here, not all; method: immunoSEQ multiplex PCR. Among 650,000 to 700,000 clones, roughly 91% were seen once, and the ten largest hold 30% to 35%. The sample consisted of memory CD8+ T cells from PBMCs. Subset of the sample: CD45RO+ cells pooled with CCR7-negative TemRA cells. This clonotype was obtained from a man in his late teens or twenties in good health. Some clones in this sample may be carry-over from other donors' samples. The J gene is TRBJ1-5, the V gene TRBV28; 7 nucleotides agree with TRBD1. The CDR3 bases are TGTGCCAGCAGCCGAGGTTACGACAGGGAGAAATCCCAGCATTTT. This codes for CASSRGYDREKSQHF. The full variable domain, with the rest looked up from reference TRBV28 and TRBJ1-5, is DVKVTQSSRYLVKRTGEKVFLECVQDMDHENMFWYRQDPGLGLRLIYFSYDVKMKEKGDIPEGYSVSREKKERFSLILESASTNQTSMYLCASSRGYDREKSQHFGDGTRLSIL.